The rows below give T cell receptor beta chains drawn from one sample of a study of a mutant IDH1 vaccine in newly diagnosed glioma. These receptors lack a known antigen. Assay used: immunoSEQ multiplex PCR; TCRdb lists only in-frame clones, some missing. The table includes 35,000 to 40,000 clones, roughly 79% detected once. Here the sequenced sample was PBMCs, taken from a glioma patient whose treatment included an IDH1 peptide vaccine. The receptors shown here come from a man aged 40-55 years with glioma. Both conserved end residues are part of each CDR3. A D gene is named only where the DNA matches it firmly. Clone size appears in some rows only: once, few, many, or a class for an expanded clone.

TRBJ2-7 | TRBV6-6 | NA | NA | CASSYERPEDEQYF | TGTGCCAGCAGTTACGAGCGACCAGAGGACGAGCAGTACTTC
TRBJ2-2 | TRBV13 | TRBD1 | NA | CASSTGTGPNTGELFF | TGTGCCAGCAGCACGGGGACAGGCCCGAACACCGGGGAGCTGTTTTTT
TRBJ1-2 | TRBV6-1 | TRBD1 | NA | CASRGGTGVGGYTF | TGTGCCAGCAGAGGAGGGACAGGGGTGGGAGGCTACACCTTC
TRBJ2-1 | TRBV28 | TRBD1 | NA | CASSLVSGTGGHEQFF | TGTGCCAGCAGTTTAGTCTCCGGGACAGGGGGCCATGAGCAGTTCTTC
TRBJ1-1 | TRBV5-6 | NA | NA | CASSSPPGGGDEAFF | TGTGCCAGCAGCTCCCCTCCCGGCGGAGGTGATGAAGCTTTCTTT
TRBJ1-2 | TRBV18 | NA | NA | CASSPEGTGYTF | TGTGCCAGCTCACCCGAGGGTACCGGCTACACCTTC
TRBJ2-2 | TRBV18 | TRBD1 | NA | CASSPQNSGGFTGELFF | TGTGCCAGCTCACCACAGAATTCAGGGGGATTCACCGGGGAGCTGTTTTTT
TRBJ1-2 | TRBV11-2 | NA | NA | CASSQERVGGYTF | TGTGCCAGCAGCCAGGAGAGGGTTGGTGGCTACACCTTC
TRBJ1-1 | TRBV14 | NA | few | CASSQEFGTEAFF | TGTGCCAGCAGCCAAGAATTCGGCACTGAAGCTTTCTTT
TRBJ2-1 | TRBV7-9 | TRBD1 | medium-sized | CASSSTGAGDNEQFF | TGTGCCAGCAGCTCGACAGGGGCTGGGGACAATGAGCAGTTCTTC
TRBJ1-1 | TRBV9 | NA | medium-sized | CASSVGSLGNTEAFF | TGTGCCAGCAGCGTAGGGTCCCTCGGGAACACTGAAGCTTTCTTT
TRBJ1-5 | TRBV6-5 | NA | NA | CASSSQARNQPQHF | TGTGCCAGCAGTTCCCAGGCCAGAAATCAGCCCCAGCATTTT
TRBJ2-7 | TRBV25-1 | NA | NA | CASSSSGWSSYEQYF | TGTGCCAGCAGTTCTTCTGGCTGGAGCTCCTACGAGCAGTACTTC
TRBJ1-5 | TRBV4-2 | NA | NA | CASSPHDSQPQHF | TGTGCCAGCAGCCCCCACGACAGTCAGCCCCAGCATTTT
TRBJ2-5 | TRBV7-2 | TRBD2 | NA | CASSLGLAGGPQETQYF | TGTGCCAGCAGCCTGGGACTAGCGGGAGGCCCCCAGGAGACCCAGTACTTC
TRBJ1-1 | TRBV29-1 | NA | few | CSYRVNTEAFF | TGCAGCTACAGGGTGAACACTGAAGCTTTCTTT
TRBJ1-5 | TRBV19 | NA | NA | CASSIDESGGNQPQHF | TGTGCCAGTAGTATAGATGAGTCAGGGGGCAATCAGCCCCAGCATTTT
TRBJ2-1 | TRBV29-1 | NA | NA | CSMSLSYNEQFF | TGCAGCATGTCGCTATCCTACAATGAGCAGTTCTTC
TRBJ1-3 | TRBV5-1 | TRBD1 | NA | CASSTAPTGTGGNTIYF | TGCGCCAGCAGCACAGCGCCGACCGGGACAGGGGGAAACACCATATATTTT
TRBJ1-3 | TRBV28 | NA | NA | CASREGTVGNTIYF | TGTGCCAGCAGGGAAGGGACGGTGGGTAACACCATATATTTT
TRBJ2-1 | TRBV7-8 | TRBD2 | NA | CASSLRGTNYNEQFF | TGTGCCAGCAGCTTACGTGGGACTAACTACAATGAGCAGTTCTTC
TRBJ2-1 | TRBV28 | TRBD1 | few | CASRQPRRDRKAYEQFF | TGTGCCAGCAGACAACCTCGCCGGGACAGAAAAGCCTATGAGCAGTTCTTC
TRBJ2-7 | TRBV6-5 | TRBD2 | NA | CASSYGTSGPTYEQYF | TGTGCCAGCAGCTACGGGACTAGCGGGCCTACCTACGAGCAGTACTTC
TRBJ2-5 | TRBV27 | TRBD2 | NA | CASSSKGTSGGPVRTQYF | TGTGCCAGCAGTTCAAAAGGGACTAGCGGGGGGCCGGTGCGGACCCAGTACTTC
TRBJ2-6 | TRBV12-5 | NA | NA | CASGLEAGQSRANVLTF | TGTGCTAGTGGTCTGGAAGCAGGACAAAGTCGGGCCAACGTCCTGACTTTC
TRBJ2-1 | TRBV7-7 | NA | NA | CASSPTLNNEQFF | TGTGCTAGCAGCCCGACACTAAACAATGAGCAGTTCTTC
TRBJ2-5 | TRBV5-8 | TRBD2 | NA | CASSRPSGTSGQETQYF | TGTGCCAGCAGCCGACCCTCCGGGACTAGCGGCCAAGAGACCCAGTACTTC
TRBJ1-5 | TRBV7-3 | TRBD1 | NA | CASSPSGGNQPQHF | TGTGCCAGCAGCCCCTCAGGGGGGAACCAGCCCCAGCATTTT
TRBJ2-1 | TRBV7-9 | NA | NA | CASSLITSQMVVDEQFF | TGTGCCAGCAGCTTAATTACATCTCAAATGGTAGTCGATGAGCAGTTCTTC
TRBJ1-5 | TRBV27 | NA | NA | CASSGGGSNQPQHF | TGTGCCAGCAGCGGGGGGGGTTCCAATCAGCCCCAGCATTTT
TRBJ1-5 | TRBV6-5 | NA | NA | CASSFTRDYSNQPQHF | TGTGCCAGCAGTTTTACCAGGGATTATAGCAATCAGCCCCAGCATTTT
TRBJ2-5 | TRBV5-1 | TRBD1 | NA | CASSYGQGAQETQYF | TGCGCCAGCAGTTACGGACAGGGGGCCCAAGAGACCCAGTACTTC
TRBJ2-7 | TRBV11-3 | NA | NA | CASSLDWGDEQYF | TGTGCCAGCAGCTTAGATTGGGGGGACGAGCAGTACTTC
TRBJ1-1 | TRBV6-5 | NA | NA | CASSYQDSGTEAFF | TGTGCCAGCAGTTATCAGGACTCGGGCACTGAAGCTTTCTTT
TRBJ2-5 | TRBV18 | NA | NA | CASSPGREQETQYF | TGTGCCAGCTCACCAGGCAGAGAACAAGAGACCCAGTACTTC
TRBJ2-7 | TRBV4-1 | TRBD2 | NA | CASSQRAGVGYEQYF | TGCGCCAGCAGCCAACGAGCGGGAGTTGGCTACGAGCAGTACTTC
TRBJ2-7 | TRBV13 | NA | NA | CASSFIVGYEQYF | TGTGCCAGCAGCTTTATCGTCGGGTATGAGCAGTACTTC